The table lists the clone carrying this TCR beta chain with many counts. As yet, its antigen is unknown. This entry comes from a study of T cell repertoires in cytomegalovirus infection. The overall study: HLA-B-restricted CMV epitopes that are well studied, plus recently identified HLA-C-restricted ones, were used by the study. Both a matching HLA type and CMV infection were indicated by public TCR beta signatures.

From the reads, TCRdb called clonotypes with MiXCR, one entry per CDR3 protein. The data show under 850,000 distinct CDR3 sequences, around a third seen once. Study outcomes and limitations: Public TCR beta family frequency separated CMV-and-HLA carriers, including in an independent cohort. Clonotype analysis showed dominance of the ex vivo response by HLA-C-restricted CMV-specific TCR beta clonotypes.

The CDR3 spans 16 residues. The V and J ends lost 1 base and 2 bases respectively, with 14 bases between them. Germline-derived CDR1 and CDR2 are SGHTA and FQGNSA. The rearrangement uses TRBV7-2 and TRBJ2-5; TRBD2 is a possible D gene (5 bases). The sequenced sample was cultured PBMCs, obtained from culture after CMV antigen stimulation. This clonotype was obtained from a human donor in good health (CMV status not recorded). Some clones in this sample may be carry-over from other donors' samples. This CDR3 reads CASSLDGSSGQETQYF. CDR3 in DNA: TGTGCCAGCAGCTTAGACGGTAGCTCGGGGCAAGAGACCCAGTACTTC. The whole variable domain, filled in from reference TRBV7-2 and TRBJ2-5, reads GAGVSQSPSNKVTEKGKDVELRCDPISGHTALYWYRQSLGQGLEFLIYFQGNSAPDKSGLPSDRFSAERTGGSVSTLTIQRTQQEDSAVYLCASSLDGSSGQETQYFGPGTRLLVL.